The rows below give T cell receptor beta chains drawn from one sample of a study of cytomegalovirus exposure and HLA in healthy donors. Sequencing used immunoSEQ multiplex PCR; TCRdb keeps in-frame clones, though not all of them. The sample consists of roughly 130,000 clones, roughly four fifths of them appearing once. The sequenced sample was PBMCs. These receptors were obtained from a male donor in good health and CMV-seropositive. Each CDR3 is given with its conserved first and last residue. The order of the fields is D gene, clone size, V gene, J gene, CDR3 protein. D genes are given only for firm matches. Only part of the rows carry a size: once, few, many, or a class if the clone is expanded.

.	.	TRBV10-3	TRBJ1-2	CAISEERTARIEYGYTF
.	once	TRBV7-8	TRBJ2-7	CASSLAGPEQYF
TRBD2	.	TRBV9	TRBJ2-1	CASKFELADNEQFF
TRBD1	.	TRBV11-2	TRBJ2-5	CASSSSGGQETQYF
.	.	TRBV19	TRBJ2-7	CASSTRVSEQYF
TRBD1	.	TRBV10-3	TRBJ2-1	CAISESLGSGGYNEQFF
.	.	TRBV6-5	TRBJ1-4	CASSYSTGSGEKLFF
TRBD1	.	TRBV7-9	TRBJ1-4	CASSDRDRGEKLFF
.	.	TRBV7-8	TRBJ1-1	CASSLSLAPLNMNTEAFF
.	once	TRBV4-2	TRBJ2-2	CASSPRGKRNTGELFF
.	.	TRBV5-6	TRBJ2-1	CASSFSVNEQFF
.	.	TRBV6-6	TRBJ1-2	CASSYAGAGNYGYTF
TRBD1	.	TRBV5-4	TRBJ2-1	CASSSGARAGGNEQFF
TRBD1	.	TRBV29-1	TRBJ2-7	CSVSDRVGEQYF
.	.	TRBV28	TRBJ2-6	CASSLPQLLSSGANVLTF
TRBD1	.	TRBV2	TRBJ2-5	CASSLTGVGEETQYF
.	.	TRBV7-2	TRBJ1-1	CASRPRGRANTEAFF
TRBD1	few	TRBV19	TRBJ2-7	CASRMQGQFSYEQYF
TRBD2	.	TRBV30	TRBJ2-3	CAWRSGISTDTQYF
.	.	TRBV7-3	TRBJ2-6	CASSLTSSGANVLTF
.	once	TRBV4-1	TRBJ2-1	CASSQDQFRESNEQFF
.	once	TRBV11-2	TRBJ1-4	CASSLGYSLAEKLFF
.	.	TRBV29-1	TRBJ2-1	CSGHPNPGDSNEQFF
.	once	TRBV5-6	TRBJ2-3	CASSYGLPTDTQYF
TRBD1	.	TRBV7-2	TRBJ1-3	CASSFQGGDRLPGNTIYF
TRBD1	.	TRBV5-4	TRBJ2-2	CASSWGGTGFGRAGELFF
TRBD2	medium-sized	TRBV7-9	TRBJ2-7	CASSLGLAGGYEQYF
TRBD1	.	TRBV4-2	TRBJ2-1	CASRARDRGNEQFF
TRBD2	.	TRBV18	TRBJ2-7	CASSPSTGGGGEQYF
TRBD2	.	TRBV9	TRBJ2-3	CASSVQASGRDTQYF
.	.	TRBV18	TRBJ2-5	CASSPNQETQYF
.	.	TRBV5-8	TRBJ2-5	CASSPGRTRETQYF
.	.	TRBV5-1	TRBJ1-4	CASSLSGGDEKLFF
TRBD2	.	TRBV4-3	TRBJ2-1	CASPRTSGMGNEQFF
.	.	TRBV7-2	TRBJ2-5	CASSLTGRRSQETQYF
TRBD1	.	TRBV2	TRBJ2-5	CASSERGILGQGAWETQYF
TRBD1	.	TRBV28	TRBJ2-7	CASSSLKGQRPYEQYF
TRBD1	.	TRBV23-1	TRBJ2-5	CASSPCSGQGKETQYF
TRBD1	.	TRBV5-1	TRBJ2-6	CASSPTGTGGPGANVLTF
TRBD2	.	TRBV30	TRBJ2-1	CAGKLAENNEQFF
TRBD1	.	TRBV5-5	TRBJ1-2	CASSLPGGRGYTF